A single sample gave rise to the 24 T cell receptor beta chains below, sequenced in a study of blood T cell repertoires in COVID-19. Repertoires were generated with immunoSEQ multiplex PCR, while TCRdb's copy carries only in-frame clones and drops some. Among 150,000 to 200,000 clones listed, approximately 87% were seen once. Sequenced sample: peripheral blood. These receptors were taken from a woman in her 70s with acute or convalescent COVID-19.

The gene calls are TRBV5-1 and TRBJ2-1, with TRBD1 identical over 10 bases. This CDR3 has 17 amino acids. CDR1 is SGHRS, CDR2 YFSETQ, per germline. The J segment lost 8 bases and the V segment lost 8 bases, leaving 19 bases of the junction unmatched. The CDR3, as DNA: TGCGCCAGTACGAAAGCAGGGACAGGGGAGTGGGGGGATGAGCAGTTCTTC. Translated, it gives CASTKAGTGEWGDEQFF.

The chain couples TRBV2 to TRBJ1-2; maybe TRBD1 (5 bases). The CDR3 contains 12 residues. The germline V and J ends were trimmed by 8 bases and 3 bases, with 10 bases remaining between them. The germline gives CDR1 SNHLY, CDR2 FYNNEI. CDR3 sequence: CASRGLDYGYTF. The DNA for the CDR3 is TGTGCCAGCCGGGGGTTGGACTATGGCTACACCTTC.

In its sample, this clone was seen once. This chain joins TRBV13 and TRBJ1-2, with D maybe TRBD1 (5 bases). Trimming cost V 3 bases and J 9 bases, with 17 bases left between them. Germline assignment: CDR1 PRHDT and CDR2 FYEKMQ (reference sequence). This CDR3 region has 14 residues. The chain's CDR3 is CASSFNLGLGRYTF. The CDR3 DNA is TGTGCCAGCAGCTTTAATCTGGGGCTGGGGCGCTACACCTTC.

The V and J genes are TRBV19 and TRBJ1-5; TRBD1 is a possible D gene (6 bases). CDR1 LNHDA and CDR2 SQIVND come from the germline V gene (reference sequence). Trimming stripped 6 bases from V and 5 bases from J, with 20 bases between. The CDR3 extends over 16 amino acids. Here the CDR3 reads CASSLTPRDKHQPQHF. In DNA, the CDR3 is TGTGCCAGTAGCCTAACCCCCCGGGACAAACATCAGCCCCAGCATTTT.

This clone is a singleton in its sample. This rearrangement joins TRBV9 to TRBJ2-3, with no clear D. CDR3 length: 15 amino acids. The V gene lost 0 bases and the J gene lost 2 bases, with 10 bases spanning the gap. The germline V gene has CDR1 SGDLS and CDR2 YYNGEE. CDR3 in DNA: TGTGCCAGCAGCGTAGCTGGCGGAATCACAGATACGCAGTATTTT. This sequence encodes CASSVAGGITDTQYF.

The V call is TRBV6-5, the J call TRBJ1-2; D perhaps matches TRBD1 (6 bases). The CDR3 length is 15 residues. Germline V CDR1 and CDR2: MNHEY, SVGAGI. Trimming removed 6 bases at V and 1 base at J, with 15 bases between. For the CDR3, the DNA is TGTGCCAGCAGAGGAACCGGACAGATTAACTATGGCTACACCTTC. Translating gives CASRGTGQINYGYTF.

This clone showed up just a few times. The rearrangement links TRBV12-3 or TRBV12-4 to TRBJ2-4, with TRBD2 as a possible D gene (5 bases). This CDR3 comprises 13 residues. V lost 4 bases to trimming and J lost 9 bases, with 13 bases between them. The CDR3 coding sequence is TGTGCCAGCAGTTCAGAAATCGGGGTCATTCAGTACTTC. This codes for CASSSEIGVIQYF.

The chain carries TRBV10-1 and TRBJ2-1; 9 nucleotides match TRBD2. CDR1 and CDR2 (germline): WNHNN, SYGVQD (reference sequence). Trimming at V came to 0 bases and at J to 0 bases, leaving 24 bases not matched to a gene. The CDR3 is 24 residues long. The CDR3 DNA reads TGCGCCAGCAGTGAGTCTATTTTTAGAAAAATTCCTAGCGGGAATGGGAGCTCCTACAATGAGCAGTTCTTC. Amino acid sequence: CASSESIFRKIPSGNGSSYNEQFF.

J is TRBJ1-5 and V is TRBV15, with D maybe TRBD1 (6 bases). Germline loops: CDR1 LNHNV, CDR2 YYDKDF (reference sequence). V gave up 0 bases and J gave up 4 bases, with 13 bases separating them. This CDR3 region has 16 residues. The CDR3 DNA reads TGTGCCACCAGCAGAGATCCCCGACAGGAGAATCAGCCCCAGCATTTT. Translation gives CATSRDPRQENQPQHF.

The rearrangement uses TRBV4-2 and TRBJ1-2; D ambiguous. The CDR3 loop spans 13 amino acids. V was shortened by 0 bases and J by 4 bases, with 6 bases between the two germline ends. Germline-derived CDR1 and CDR2 are LGHNA and YNFKEQ. The CDR3 loop is CASSQDVIYGYTF. The CDR3 nucleotides read TGTGCCAGCAGCCAAGATGTCATCTATGGCTACACCTTC.

The V and J genes are TRBV6-2 or TRBV6-3 and TRBJ2-1; the D gene is possibly TRBD2 (6 bases). Germline V gene lookup returns CDR1 MNHEY and CDR2 SVGEGT. Trimming removed 7 bases from V and 2 bases from J, with 15 bases in between. The length of the CDR3 is 15 residues. The DNA of the CDR3 is TGTGCCAGCACCCCTCAGTCGGGGGCCTACAATGAGCAGTTCTTC. It codes for CASTPQSGAYNEQFF.

The chain recombines TRBV28 with TRBJ1-2, with D unclear. The CDR3 is 14 amino acids. Germline V CDR1 and CDR2: MDHEN, SYDVKM. V lost 3 bases to trimming and J lost 2 bases, with 10 bases between them. The CDR3: CASSLITPNYGYTF. The CDR3 DNA reads TGTGCCAGCAGTTTGATAACACCAAACTATGGCTACACCTTC.

This chain joins TRBV5-4 and TRBJ1-2; 7 nucleotides align to TRBD1. The V and J ends lost 4 bases and 3 bases, in that order; junction bases with no gene match: 6. CDR3 length: 14 amino acids. CDR1 and CDR2 from the germline V gene are SGHNT and YYREEE (reference sequence). This CDR3 is CASSPAGTDYGYTF. CDR3 DNA: TGTGCCAGCAGCCCGGCCGGGACAGACTATGGCTACACCTTC.

This chain joins TRBV19 and TRBJ2-7; 9 bases fit TRBD1. J lost 2 bases, V lost 5 bases, and 7 bases had no gene match. The CDR3 has 15 residues. Germline V lookup: CDR1 LNHDA, CDR2 SQIVND (reference sequence). DNA of the CDR3: TGTGCCAGTAGTGGGTGGGGACAGGGCACCTACGAGCAGTACTTC. Translated: CASSGWGQGTYEQYF.

The chain uses TRBV28 and TRBJ2-7; weak D call: TRBD2 (5 bases). The CDR3 sequence is 15 residues long. Germline assignment: CDR1 MDHEN and CDR2 SYDVKM. The V and J ends lost 6 bases and 4 bases respectively, with 19 bases between them. The CDR3 sequence: CASSSLALSAYEQYF. CDR3 nucleotides: TGTGCCAGCAGCTCTCTAGCTCTCAGTGCTTACGAGCAGTACTTC.

This chain joins TRBV2 and TRBJ1-1, with a tentative D call TRBD1 (6 bases). V was trimmed by 7 bases and J by 0 bases, leaving 15 bases between them. Germline loops: CDR1 SNHLY, CDR2 FYNNEI. This CDR3 comprises 15 residues. The DNA of the CDR3 is TGTGCCAGCAAAGGAACGAACAGGGTGAACACTGAAGCTTTCTTT. The encoded protein is CASKGTNRVNTEAFF. The full variable domain, completed using reference TRBV2 and TRBJ1-1, is EPEVTQTPSHQVTQMGQEVILRCVPISNHLYFYWYRQILGQKVEFLVSFYNNEISEKSEIFDDQFSVERPDGSNFTLKIRSTKLEDSAMYFCASKGTNRVNTEAFFGQGTRLTVV.

The chain has TRBV5-4 and TRBJ2-7, with D perhaps matching TRBD1 (6 bases). The germline CDR1 and CDR2 sequences are SGHNT and YYREEE (reference sequence). The CDR3 covers 15 residues. The ends were cut back, 0 bases at V and 6 bases at J, with 16 bases in the middle. Written as DNA, the CDR3 is TGTGCCAGCAGCTTGGGGGGCGCAGGGGCCGTCGAGCAGTACTTC. It translates to CASSLGGAGAVEQYF.

The chain uses TRBV6-5 and TRBJ2-7; 8 bases are a match to TRBD1. Trimming at V came to 6 bases and at J to 4 bases, leaving 8 bases not matched to a gene. The germline V gene has CDR1 MNHEY and CDR2 SVGAGI. This CDR3 is 14 amino acids long. Here the CDR3 reads CASSSQGGRYEQYF. In nucleotides, the CDR3 is TGTGCCAGCAGCTCACAGGGGGGTAGGTACGAGCAGTACTTC.

The chain joins TRBV7-2 to TRBJ1-2, with D perhaps matching TRBD1 (6 bases). CDR3 length: 15 amino acids. Germline CDR1 and CDR2: SGHTA and FQGNSA. The ends were cut back, 7 bases at V and 4 bases at J, with 19 bases in the middle. CDR3 DNA sequence: TGTGCCAGCAACGAGGACAGCGCAACCTCCTATGGCTACACCTTC. Translating gives CASNEDSATSYGYTF.

CDR3 residues: CASSQGGPNQPQHF. The CDR3 nucleotides are TGTGCCAGCAGCCAAGGAGGGCCAAATCAGCCCCAGCATTTT. This sequence joins TRBV4-2 and TRBJ1-5; D remains unclear. The CDR3 covers 14 residues. Germline V CDR1 and CDR2: LGHNA, YNFKEQ. The V end lost 1 base, the J end lost 4 bases, and 8 bases lay between the germline ends.

CDR3 protein: CASIRFEEQYF. CDR3 sequence (DNA): TGTGCCAGCATCCGATTTGAGGAGCAGTACTTC. The rearrangement uses TRBV2 and TRBJ2-7; D gene ambiguous. In germline, CDR1 is SNHLY, CDR2 FYNNEI. The CDR3 spans 11 residues. V lost 7 bases and J 7 bases, leaving 11 bases between the germline ends.

In DNA, the CDR3 is TGTGCCAGCAGTCGCAGCGGGGCCTCCTACGAGCAGTACTTC. Its translation is CASSRSGASYEQYF. The V call is TRBV6-2 or TRBV6-3, the J call TRBJ2-7, with TRBD2 identical over 7 bases. CDR3 length: 14 amino acids. CDR1 and CDR2 (germline): MNHEY, SVGEGT. Trimming took 5 bases from V and 0 from J; bases not matched to a gene: 4.

The chain employs TRBV19 and TRBJ2-5; a possible D gene is TRBD1 (5 bases). Germline assignment: CDR1 LNHDA and CDR2 SQIVND (reference sequence). Trimming left V 8 bases short and J 1 base short, with 11 bases between. The CDR3 has 13 residues. The CDR3 region is CASRGASQETQYF. The CDR3 bases are TGTGCCAGTCGTGGGGCAAGCCAAGAGACCCAGTACTTC.

The chain uses TRBV28 and TRBJ2-2; TRBD2 agrees at 8 bases. The CDR3 is made up of 16 amino acids. Germline values: CDR1 MDHEN, CDR2 SYDVKM. V lost 3 bases and J lost 4; bases outside the gene matches: 7. The DNA of the CDR3 is TGTGCCAGCAGTTTTGGTGGTAGCGGGGTCACCGGGGAGCTGTTTTTT. As protein: CASSFGGSGVTGELFF.